This T cell receptor beta chain was profiled in a study of T-cell reconstitution after alpha-beta-depleted transplantation in children. Unique molecular identifiers were incorporated when the TCRbeta library was constructed. MiXCR was run by TCRdb on the PCR reads, yielding one entry per CDR3 protein. This sample has about 340,000 distinct CDR3 sequences, with about 9.3% found just once. Germline V gene data show CDR1 as SGHTA and CDR2 as FQGTGA. V was pared by 6 bases and J by 1 base, with 15 bases between. This CDR3 is built from 16 residues. The material was PBMCs from the stem cell graft donor, obtained from the stem cell graft. This TCR derives from a human donor who donated a stem cell graft to a child with acute lymphoblastic leukemia. The chain couples TRBV7-3 to TRBJ2-2; weak D call: TRBD1 (5 bases). CDR3 sequence reads: CASSPWAQGNTGELFF. The CDR3 nucleotides read TGTGCCAGCAGTCCATGGGCCCAGGGGAACACCGGGGAGCTGTTTTTT.